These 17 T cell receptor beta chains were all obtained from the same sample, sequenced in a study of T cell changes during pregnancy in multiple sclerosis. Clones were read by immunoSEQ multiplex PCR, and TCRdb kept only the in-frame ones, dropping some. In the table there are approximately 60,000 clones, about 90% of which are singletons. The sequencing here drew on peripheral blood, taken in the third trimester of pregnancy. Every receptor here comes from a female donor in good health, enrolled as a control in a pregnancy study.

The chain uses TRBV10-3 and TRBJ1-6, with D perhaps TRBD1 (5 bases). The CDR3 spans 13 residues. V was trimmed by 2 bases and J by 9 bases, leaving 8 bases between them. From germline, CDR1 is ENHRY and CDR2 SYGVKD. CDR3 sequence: CAISEGQASPLHF. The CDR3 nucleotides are TGTGCCATCAGTGAGGGACAAGCTTCACCCCTCCACTTT.

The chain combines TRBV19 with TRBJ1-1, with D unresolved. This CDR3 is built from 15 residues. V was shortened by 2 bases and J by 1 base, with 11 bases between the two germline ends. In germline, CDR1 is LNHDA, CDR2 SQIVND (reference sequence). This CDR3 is CASSIPATRNTEAFF. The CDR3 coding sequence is TGTGCCAGTAGTATACCTGCAACCAGGAACACTGAAGCTTTCTTT.

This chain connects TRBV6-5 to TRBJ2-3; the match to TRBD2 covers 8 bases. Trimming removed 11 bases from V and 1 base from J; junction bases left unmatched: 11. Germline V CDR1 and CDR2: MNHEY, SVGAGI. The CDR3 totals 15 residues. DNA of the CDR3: TGTGCCGTTAGGGGTAGCGGGAAGGGCACAGATACGCAGTATTTT. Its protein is CAVRGSGKGTDTQYF.

CDR3 region: CASSLRTGQETQYF. CDR3 DNA sequence: TGTGCCAGTAGTCTACGGACAGGGCAAGAGACCCAGTACTTC. J is TRBJ2-5 and V is TRBV19; TRBD1 aligns across 8 bases. J lost 2 bases, V lost 5 bases, and 4 bases had no gene match. CDR1 and CDR2 (germline): LNHDA, SQIVND (reference sequence). The CDR3 sequence is 14 residues long.

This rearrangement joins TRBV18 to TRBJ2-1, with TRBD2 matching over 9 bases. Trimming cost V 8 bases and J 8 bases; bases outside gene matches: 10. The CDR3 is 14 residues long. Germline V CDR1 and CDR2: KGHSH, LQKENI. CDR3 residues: CASGISGSLDEQFF. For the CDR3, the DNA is TGTGCCAGCGGAATTAGCGGGAGTCTGGATGAGCAGTTCTTC.

The CDR3 bases are TGTGCCAGTAGTTCACGGACAGGGGAAGCTTTCTTT. Translated, it gives CASSSRTGEAFF. The chain uses TRBV19 and TRBJ1-1; 8 bases align to TRBD1. Germline loops: CDR1 LNHDA, CDR2 SQIVND (reference sequence). Trimming at V came to 5 bases and at J to 8 bases, leaving 4 bases not matched to a gene. The CDR3 length is 12 residues.

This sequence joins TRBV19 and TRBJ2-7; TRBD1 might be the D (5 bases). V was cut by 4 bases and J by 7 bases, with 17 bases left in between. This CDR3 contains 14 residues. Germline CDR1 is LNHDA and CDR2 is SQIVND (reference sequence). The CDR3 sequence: CASSTGGASTEQYF. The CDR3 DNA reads TGTGCCAGTAGTACCGGTGGGGCTTCGACGGAGCAGTACTTC.

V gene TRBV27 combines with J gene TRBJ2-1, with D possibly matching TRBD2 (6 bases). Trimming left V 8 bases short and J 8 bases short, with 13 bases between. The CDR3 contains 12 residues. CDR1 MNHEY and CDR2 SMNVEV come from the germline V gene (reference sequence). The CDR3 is CASSEGWDEQFF. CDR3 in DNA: TGTGCCAGCTCGGAGGGCTGGGATGAGCAGTTCTTC.

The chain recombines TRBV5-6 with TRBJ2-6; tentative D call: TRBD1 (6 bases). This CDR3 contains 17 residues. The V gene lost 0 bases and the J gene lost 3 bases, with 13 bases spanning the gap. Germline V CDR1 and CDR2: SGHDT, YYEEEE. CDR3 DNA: TGTGCCAGCAGCTTGGCTAACAGGGTCATTGGGGCCAACGTCCTGACTTTC. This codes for CASSLANRVIGANVLTF.

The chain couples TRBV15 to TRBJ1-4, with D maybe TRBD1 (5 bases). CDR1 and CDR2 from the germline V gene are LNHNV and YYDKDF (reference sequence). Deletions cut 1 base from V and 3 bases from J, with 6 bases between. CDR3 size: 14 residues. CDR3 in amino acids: CATSRGGANEKLFF. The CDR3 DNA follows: TGTGCCACCAGCAGAGGGGGGGCTAATGAAAAACTGTTTTTT.

CDR3 residues: CASSLTGGGFHVLYYEQYF. CDR3 in DNA: TGTGCCAGCAGCTTAACCGGGGGAGGGTTCCACGTTCTCTATTACGAGCAGTACTTC. The chain joins TRBV11-2 to TRBJ2-7; TRBD2 matches 7 bases. CDR1 SGHAT and CDR2 FQNNGV come from the germline V gene. CDR3 length: 19 residues. V was clipped by 2 bases and J by 4 bases; unmatched bases: 20.

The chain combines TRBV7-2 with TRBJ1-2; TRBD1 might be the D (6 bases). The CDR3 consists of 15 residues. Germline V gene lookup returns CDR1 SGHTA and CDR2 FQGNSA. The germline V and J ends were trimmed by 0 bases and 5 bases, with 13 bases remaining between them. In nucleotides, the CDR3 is TGTGCCAGCAGCTTAGCATCCAGGGGTCATTATGGCTACACCTTC. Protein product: CASSLASRGHYGYTF.

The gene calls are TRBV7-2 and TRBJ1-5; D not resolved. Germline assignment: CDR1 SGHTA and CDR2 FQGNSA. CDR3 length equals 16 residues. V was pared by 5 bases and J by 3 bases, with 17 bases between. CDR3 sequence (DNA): TGTGCCAGCAGCCCCCGGAGGGAGAGCATCAATCAGCCCCAGCATTTT. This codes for CASSPRRESINQPQHF.

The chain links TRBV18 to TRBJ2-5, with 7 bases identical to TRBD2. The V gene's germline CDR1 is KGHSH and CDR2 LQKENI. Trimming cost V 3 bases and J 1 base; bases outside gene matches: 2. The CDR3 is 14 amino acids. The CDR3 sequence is CASSPGRPQETQYF. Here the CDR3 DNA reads TGTGCCAGCTCACCCGGGAGGCCCCAAGAGACCCAGTACTTC.

CDR3 residues: CSAPFPDTQYF. CDR3 bases: TGCAGTGCCCCCTTTCCAGATACGCAGTATTTT. The chain combines TRBV20-1 with TRBJ2-3; D is undetermined. Germline values: CDR1 DFQATT, CDR2 SNEGSKA (reference sequence). The CDR3 runs to 11 residues. Trimming took 6 bases from V and 4 from J, leaving 8 bases between them.

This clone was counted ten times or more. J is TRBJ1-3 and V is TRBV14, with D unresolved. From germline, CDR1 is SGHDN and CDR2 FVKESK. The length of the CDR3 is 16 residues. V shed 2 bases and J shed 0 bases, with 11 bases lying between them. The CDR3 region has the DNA TGTGCCAGCAGCCAAATTTGGCCCCCCTCTGGAAACACCATATATTTT. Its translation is CASSQIWPPSGNTIYF.

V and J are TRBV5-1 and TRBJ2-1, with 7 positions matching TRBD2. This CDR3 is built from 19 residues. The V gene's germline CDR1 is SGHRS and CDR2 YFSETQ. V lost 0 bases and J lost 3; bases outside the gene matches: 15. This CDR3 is CASSLAVGGQGALYNEQFF. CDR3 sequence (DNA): TGCGCCAGCAGCTTGGCAGTGGGAGGGCAGGGAGCCCTCTACAATGAGCAGTTCTTC.